Shown below are 9 T cell receptor beta chains from a single sample sequenced in a study of type 1 regulatory T cells. No antigen is known for these receptors. MiXCR, run by TCRdb on the reads, gives a single entry per CDR3 protein. The sample holds 13,000 to 15,000 distinct CDR3 sequences, about an eighth seen once. The sample comprised cultured T cells, either the whole culture or a sorted T cell fraction (not recorded which). The receptor source for this set is a human donor in good health.

This clonotype was found many times. V and J are TRBV5-1 and TRBJ2-1, with 10 positions matching TRBD2. The ends lost 0 bases at V and 10 bases at J; junction bases unmatched: 10. CDR1 and CDR2 (germline): SGHRS, YFSETQ. The CDR3 sequence is 16 residues long. The DNA for the CDR3 is TGCGCCAGCAGCTTGGTCACACCTAGCGGGAGTGGGGAGCAGTTCTTC. Protein sequence: CASSLVTPSGSGEQFF.

The table lists this clonotype with many counts. The DNA for the CDR3 is TGTGCCAGCAGCTCAAACAGGGGGCTGGGTCAGCCCCAGCATTTT. As protein: CASSSNRGLGQPQHF. V gene TRBV6-6 combines with J gene TRBJ1-5; 9 nucleotides agree with TRBD1. The CDR3 runs to 15 residues. Germline V gene data show CDR1 as MNHNY and CDR2 as SVGAGI (reference sequence). Germline trimming cut 6 bases from V and 6 bases from J; bases unmatched to any gene: 9.

The sample holds one count of this clonotype. The CDR3 spells CASRQNQRGEETQYF. CDR3 DNA: TGTGCCAGCAGGCAAAACCAGCGGGGGGAAGAGACCCAGTACTTC. The chain joins TRBV7-8 to TRBJ2-5; 9 nucleotides match TRBD2. The V segment lost 6 bases and the J segment 3 bases; nucleotides outside the gene matches: 8. CDR3 length: 15 amino acids. Germline V lookup: CDR1 SGHVS, CDR2 FQNEAQ.

This clonotype was counted many times. The chain has TRBV10-3 and TRBJ2-5; 8 nucleotides agree with TRBD1. The CDR3 consists of 13 residues. V shed 8 bases, J shed 2 bases, and the junction held 4 bases outside the gene matches. Germline V lookup: CDR1 ENHRY, CDR2 SYGVKD. The CDR3: CAIGRTGQETQYF. The CDR3 nucleotides are TGTGCCATCGGCCGGACAGGGCAAGAGACCCAGTACTTC.

The chain is built from TRBV20-1 and TRBJ1-4; 10 nucleotides line up with TRBD1. Germline assignment: CDR1 DFQATT and CDR2 SNEGSKA (reference sequence). The CDR3 spans 13 residues. The J segment lost 6 bases and the V segment lost 5 bases, leaving 3 bases of the junction unmatched. The CDR3 DNA reads as TGCAGTGCTTTGACAGGGGGCGATGAAAAACTGTTTTTT. It encodes CSALTGGDEKLFF.

This clonotype was observed many times. The chain links TRBV18 to TRBJ1-1; no firm D call. Trimming left V 4 bases short and J 5 bases short, with 5 bases between. Germline values: CDR1 KGHSH, CDR2 LQKENI. This CDR3 is 11 amino acids long. The CDR3 nucleotides read TGTGCCAGCTCACAGAGGACTGAAGCTTTCTTT. Protein: CASSQRTEAFF.

This clonotype is labeled as medium-sized. This chain connects TRBV5-1 to TRBJ2-7; TRBD2 might be the D (6 bases). Germline CDR1 and CDR2: SGHRS and YFSETQ. The CDR3 is 14 amino acids. The V end was cut by 2 bases, the J end by 0 bases, with 9 bases between. The CDR3 region is CASSFAGSSYEQYF. In DNA form, the CDR3 reads TGCGCCAGCAGCTTTGCGGGAAGCTCCTACGAGCAGTACTTC.

This clonotype is labeled medium-sized. The chain joins TRBV9 to TRBJ2-1; 10 bases line up with TRBD1. Per germline, CDR1 SGDLS and CDR2 YYNGEE. V lost 4 bases, J lost 4 bases, and 5 bases stayed unmatched. CDR3 length: 15 residues. CDR3 loop: CASSLDRGQYNEQFF. CDR3 DNA: TGTGCCAGCAGCCTCGACAGGGGGCAATACAATGAGCAGTTCTTC.

The chain couples TRBV3-1 to TRBJ2-5; 7 bases align to TRBD2. CDR3 length: 14 residues. V was clipped by 4 bases and J by 5 bases; unmatched bases: 7. CDR1 and CDR2 from the germline V gene are LGHDT and YNNKEL (reference sequence). The CDR3 is CASSLSGGSETQYF. CDR3 DNA sequence: TGTGCCAGCAGCCTCTCCGGCGGGAGTGAGACCCAGTACTTC.